This T cell receptor (beta chain) was documented in a study of regulatory T cells in long-lasting Graves disease. This clonotype was detected ten times or more. CDR3 regions were amplified by Arm-PCR using iRepertoire HTBI primers to build TCR beta libraries. TCRdb re-analysed the multiplex PCR reads in MiXCR, keeping a single row per CDR3 protein. The repertoire consists of approximately 230,000 distinct CDR3 sequences, with around 18% occurring once and the leading ten covering approximately 24%. The CDR3 spans 14 residues. V was cut by 0 bases and J by 0 bases, with 7 bases left in between. The germline CDR1 and CDR2 sequences are SGHRS and YFSETQ. Time point: newly diagnosed GD, antithyroid drugs for less than 3 months. Construction of the TCR library relied on RNA isolated from PBMCs.

The receptor was isolated from a female donor with Graves disease. V and J are TRBV5-1 and TRBJ2-7; D unclear. This specimen consisted of peripheral blood mononuclear cells (PBMCs), obtained at new diagnosis, from a patient treated with antithyroid drugs. DNA of the CDR3: TGCGCCAGCAGCTTGGAGTGGTCCTCCTACGAGCAGTACTTC. Residues: CASSLEWSSYEQYF.